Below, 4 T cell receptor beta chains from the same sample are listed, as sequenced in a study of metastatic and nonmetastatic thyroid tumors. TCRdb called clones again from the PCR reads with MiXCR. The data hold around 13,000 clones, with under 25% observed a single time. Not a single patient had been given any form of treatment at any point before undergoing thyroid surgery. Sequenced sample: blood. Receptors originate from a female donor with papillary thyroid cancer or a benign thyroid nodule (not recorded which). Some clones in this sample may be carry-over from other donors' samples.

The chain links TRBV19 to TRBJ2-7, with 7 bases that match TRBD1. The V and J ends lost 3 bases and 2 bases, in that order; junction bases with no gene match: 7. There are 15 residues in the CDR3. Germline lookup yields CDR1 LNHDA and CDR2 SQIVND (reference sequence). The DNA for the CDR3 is TGTGCCAGTAGTATTTTGCTAGGGGGCACCTACGAGCAGTACTTC. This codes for CASSILLGGTYEQYF.

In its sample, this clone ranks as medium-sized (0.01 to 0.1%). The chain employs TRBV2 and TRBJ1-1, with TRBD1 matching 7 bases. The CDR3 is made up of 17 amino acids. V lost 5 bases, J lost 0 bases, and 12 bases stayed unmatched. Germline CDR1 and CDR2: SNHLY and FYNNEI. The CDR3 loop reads CASSRQGGGGLNTEAFF. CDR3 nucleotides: TGTGCCAGCAGTAGACAGGGTGGCGGTGGTTTGAACACTGAAGCTTTCTTT.

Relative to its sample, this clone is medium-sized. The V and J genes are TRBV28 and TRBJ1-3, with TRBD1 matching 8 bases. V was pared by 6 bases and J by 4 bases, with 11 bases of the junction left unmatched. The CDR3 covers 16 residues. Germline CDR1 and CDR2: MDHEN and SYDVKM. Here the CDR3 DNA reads TGTGCCAGCAGCCGCCGACAGGGGTTTTTGGGAAACACCATATATTTT. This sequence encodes CASSRRQGFLGNTIYF.

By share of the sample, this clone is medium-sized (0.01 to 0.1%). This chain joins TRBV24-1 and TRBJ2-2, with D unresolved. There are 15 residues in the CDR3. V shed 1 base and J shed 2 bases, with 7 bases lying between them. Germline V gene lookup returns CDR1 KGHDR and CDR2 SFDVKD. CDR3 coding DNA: TGTGCCACCAGTGATTTTAAGTTAAACACCGGGGAGCTGTTTTTT. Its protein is CATSDFKLNTGELFF.